Each of the 21 T cell receptor beta chains below was sequenced from the same sample in a study of identical twins. TCRdb reprocessed the 5' RACE reads via MiXCR and lists one record per CDR3 protein. Of roughly 1.6 million distinct CDR3 sequences in the sample, 25% to 35% were seen once. Source material: cord blood. These receptors were obtained from a newborn girl in good health.

The V call is TRBV3-1, the J call TRBJ2-7; D is possibly TRBD1 or TRBD2 (5 bases each). The CDR3 is 16 residues long. With 0 bases removed from V and 3 bases from J, the gap between germline ends came to 15 bases. Germline CDR1 is LGHDT and CDR2 is YNNKEL (reference sequence). The CDR3 nucleotides read TGTGCCAGCAGCCAAGATCTGGCCCCGAGGGGCTACGAGCAGTACTTC. Protein product: CASSQDLAPRGYEQYF.

The chain uses TRBV18 and TRBJ2-1, with D perhaps matching TRBD1 (6 bases). Germline V CDR1 and CDR2: KGHSH, LQKENI. V lost 5 bases and J 6 bases, leaving 20 bases between the germline ends. The CDR3 length is 16 residues. DNA of the CDR3: TGTGCCAGCTCATCGACAACAGGGCAAATCATCAATGAGCAGTTCTTC. This translates into CASSSTTGQIINEQFF.

This clonotype was observed a few times. This chain joins TRBV16 and TRBJ2-3; the D gene is possibly TRBD1 (5 bases). The CDR3 is 14 amino acids. Germline V gene lookup returns CDR1 KGHSY and CDR2 FQNENV. V was pared by 0 bases and J by 1 base, with 5 bases between. The CDR3 region has the DNA TGTGCCAGCAGCCAATCGGGGCGCACAGATACGCAGTATTTT. Its translation is CASSQSGRTDTQYF.

This clonotype was detected only a few times. The chain couples TRBV12-3 or TRBV12-4 to TRBJ2-1, with D perhaps assigned TRBD1 or TRBD2 (6 bases each). V lost 3 bases and J lost 2, with 14 bases in between. There are 16 residues in the CDR3. The CDR3 sequence is CASSFLGGRTYNEQFF. CDR3 sequence (DNA): TGTGCCAGCAGTTTCCTTGGGGGGCGGACCTACAATGAGCAGTTCTTC.

The V gene is TRBV7-6, the J gene TRBJ2-3; 7 bases align to TRBD2. The J segment lost 2 bases and the V segment lost 0 bases, leaving 5 bases of the junction unmatched. From germline, CDR1 is SGHVS and CDR2 FNYEAQ. This CDR3 comprises 16 residues. CDR3 DNA: TGTGCCAGCAGCTTAGCCGGGACTACCCCCACAGATACGCAGTATTTT. Translating gives CASSLAGTTPTDTQYF.

Many counts were recorded for this clonotype. The chain uses TRBV4-2 and TRBJ2-1; 10 nucleotides agree with TRBD2. Germline CDR1 and CDR2: LGHNA and YNFKEQ. The trim removed 1 base at V and 0 bases at J, leaving 3 bases unmatched. This CDR3 comprises 17 residues. CDR3 protein: CASSQGSSGSSYNEQFF. Here the CDR3 DNA reads TGTGCCAGCAGCCAAGGGTCTAGCGGGAGCTCCTACAATGAGCAGTTCTTC.

DNA of the CDR3: TGTGCCAGCCGACAACAGGGTTCCTATAATTCACCCCTCCACTTT. The encoded protein is CASRQQGSYNSPLHF. The V and J genes are TRBV13 and TRBJ1-6; TRBD1 might be the D (6 bases). Trimming stripped 8 bases from V and 1 base from J, with 12 bases between. CDR3 size: 15 residues. The germline V gene encodes CDR1 PRHDT and CDR2 FYEKMQ (reference sequence).

This clonotype came up a few times. The chain uses TRBV2 and TRBJ2-1, with TRBD2 matching over 9 bases. In germline, CDR1 is SNHLY, CDR2 FYNNEI. With 3 bases clipped from V and 3 bases from J, the junction kept 6 bases outside the gene matches. This CDR3 comprises 16 residues. The CDR3 sequence is CASSDKTSGNYNEQFF. CDR3 in DNA: TGTGCCAGCAGTGACAAGACTAGCGGTAACTACAATGAGCAGTTCTTC.

The chain joins TRBV12-3 or TRBV12-4 to TRBJ1-2, with no clear D. Trimming pared 2 bases from V and 1 base from J, leaving 11 bases between. The CDR3 spans 15 residues. In DNA form, the CDR3 reads TGTGCCAGCAGTTTATGGTCAGGAAATAACTATGGCTACACCTTC. It specifies CASSLWSGNNYGYTF.

This clonotype was detected once. J is TRBJ2-7 and V is TRBV20-1, with D possibly TRBD2 on 5 matching bases. The CDR3 loop spans 13 amino acids. The V gene's germline CDR1 is DFQATT and CDR2 SNEGSKA (reference sequence). With 4 bases removed from V and 3 bases from J, the gap between germline ends came to 13 bases. CDR3 protein: CSAIPTTNYEQYF. The CDR3 DNA is TGCAGTGCTATCCCGACTACCAACTACGAGCAGTACTTC.

The sample holds many counts of this clonotype. The genes are TRBV5-1 and TRBJ1-2; 9 bases match TRBD1. The CDR3 runs 13 residues. The J segment lost 6 bases and the V segment lost 4 bases, leaving 4 bases of the junction unmatched. The germline CDR1 and CDR2 sequences are SGHRS and YFSETQ. CDR3 region: CASSPRDRDGYTF. The CDR3 nucleotides are TGCGCCAGCAGCCCCCGGGACAGGGATGGCTACACCTTC.

The V gene is TRBV28, the J gene TRBJ2-1; perhaps TRBD2 as D (5 bases). Trimming removed 5 bases from V and 9 bases from J, with 20 bases in between. The CDR3 totals 15 residues. Germline CDR1 MDHEN, CDR2 SYDVKM. CDR3 coding DNA: TGTGCCAGCAGTCTCGACTATAGGTCTGAAGGTGAGCAGTTCTTC. Its translation is CASSLDYRSEGEQFF.

The V gene is TRBV3-1, the J gene TRBJ2-1; D ambiguous. Germline CDR1 is LGHDT and CDR2 is YNNKEL (reference sequence). V lost 4 bases, J lost 0 bases, and 10 bases lay in between. This CDR3 comprises 15 residues. In nucleotides, the CDR3 is TGTGCCAGCAGCCCTCCGGTAAGCTCCTACAATGAGCAGTTCTTC. This codes for CASSPPVSSYNEQFF.

This chain uses TRBV28 with TRBJ1-5; D may be TRBD1 (6 bases). Trimming pared 6 bases from V and 0 bases from J, leaving 15 bases between. This CDR3 is built from 16 residues. CDR1 and CDR2 (germline): MDHEN, SYDVKM. This CDR3 reads CASRQRTVYSNQPQHF. CDR3 coding DNA: TGTGCCAGCAGACAAAGGACAGTCTATAGCAATCAGCCCCAGCATTTT.

The J gene is TRBJ2-1, the V gene TRBV20-1, with D unresolved. V dropped 5 bases and J dropped 5 bases, with 10 bases sitting between them. Germline values: CDR1 DFQATT, CDR2 SNEGSKA (reference sequence). There are 12 residues in the CDR3. In DNA, the CDR3 is TGCAGTGCTGGTAGGCGTCACAATGAGCAGTTCTTC. This gives the protein CSAGRRHNEQFF.

This chain connects TRBV6-5 to TRBJ2-7; D tentatively fits TRBD1 or TRBD2 (5 bases each). This CDR3 has 13 amino acids. Germline lookup yields CDR1 MNHEY and CDR2 SVGAGI. V shed 7 bases and J shed 7 bases, with 17 bases lying between them. CDR3 in DNA: TGTGCCAGCAATAATCGGGGCGGCAATGAGCAGTACTTC. This codes for CASNNRGGNEQYF.

This chain joins TRBV6-5 and TRBJ2-1; 8 positions match TRBD1. The germline V gene encodes CDR1 MNHEY and CDR2 SVGAGI. This CDR3 has 15 residues. The V gene end was trimmed by 6 bases and the J gene end by 4 bases; junction bases not matched to a gene: 8. The CDR3 reads CASRLGGQGYNEQFF. For the CDR3, the DNA is TGTGCCAGCAGATTGGGAGGACAGGGATACAATGAGCAGTTCTTC.

V and J are TRBV20-1 and TRBJ2-3; 9 nucleotides match TRBD2. Germline V CDR1 and CDR2: DFQATT, SNEGSKA (reference sequence). There are 13 residues in the CDR3. V dropped 6 bases and J dropped 6; count of bases not matched to a gene: 7. The CDR3 region is CSALAGPGDTQYF. The CDR3 DNA follows: TGCAGTGCCCTAGCGGGGCCGGGGGATACGCAGTATTTT.

This clonotype was picked up a small number of times. V is TRBV6-5 and J is TRBJ2-7; 12 nucleotides agree with TRBD1. The V and J ends lost 7 bases and 9 bases, in that order; junction bases with no gene match: 13. The CDR3 covers 15 residues. Per germline, CDR1 MNHEY and CDR2 SVGAGI. This CDR3 is CASNRRGQGAQGQYF. CDR3 sequence (DNA): TGTGCCAGCAACCGAAGGGGACAGGGGGCCCAAGGGCAGTACTTC.

This rearrangement joins TRBV3-1 to TRBJ1-1, with D perhaps TRBD1 (6 bases). This CDR3 region has 12 residues. The ends were cut back, 0 bases at V and 10 bases at J, with 9 bases in the middle. Germline V CDR1 and CDR2: LGHDT, YNNKEL (reference sequence). The CDR3 sequence: CASSQEGRGAFF. The CDR3 bases are TGTGCCAGCAGCCAAGAGGGCAGGGGAGCTTTCTTT.

The sample holds a few counts of this clonotype. The CDR3 sequence: CSVDRENSPLHF. The CDR3 DNA reads as TGCAGCGTTGACAGGGAGAATTCACCCCTCCACTTT. V usage is TRBV29-1 and J usage is TRBJ1-6, with D perhaps matching TRBD1 (5 bases). The CDR3 totals 12 residues. V lost 3 bases, J lost 7 bases, and 7 bases lay in between. CDR1 is SQVTM and CDR2 is ANQGSEA in the germline V gene.